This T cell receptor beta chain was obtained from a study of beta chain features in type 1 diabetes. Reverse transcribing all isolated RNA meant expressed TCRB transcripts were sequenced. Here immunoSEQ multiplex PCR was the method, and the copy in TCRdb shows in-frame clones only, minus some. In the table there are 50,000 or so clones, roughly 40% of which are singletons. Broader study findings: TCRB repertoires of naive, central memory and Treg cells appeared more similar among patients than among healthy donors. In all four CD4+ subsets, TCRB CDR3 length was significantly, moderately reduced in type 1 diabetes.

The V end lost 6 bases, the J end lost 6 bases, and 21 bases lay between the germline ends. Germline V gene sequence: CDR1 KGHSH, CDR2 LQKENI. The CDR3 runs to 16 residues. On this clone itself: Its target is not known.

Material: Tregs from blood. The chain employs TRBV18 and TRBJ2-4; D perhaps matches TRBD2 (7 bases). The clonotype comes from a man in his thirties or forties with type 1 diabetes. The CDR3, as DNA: TGTGCCAGCTCTATCCGCGGGGGCCAGGAAGGAAACATTCAGTACTTC. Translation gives CASSIRGGQEGNIQYF.